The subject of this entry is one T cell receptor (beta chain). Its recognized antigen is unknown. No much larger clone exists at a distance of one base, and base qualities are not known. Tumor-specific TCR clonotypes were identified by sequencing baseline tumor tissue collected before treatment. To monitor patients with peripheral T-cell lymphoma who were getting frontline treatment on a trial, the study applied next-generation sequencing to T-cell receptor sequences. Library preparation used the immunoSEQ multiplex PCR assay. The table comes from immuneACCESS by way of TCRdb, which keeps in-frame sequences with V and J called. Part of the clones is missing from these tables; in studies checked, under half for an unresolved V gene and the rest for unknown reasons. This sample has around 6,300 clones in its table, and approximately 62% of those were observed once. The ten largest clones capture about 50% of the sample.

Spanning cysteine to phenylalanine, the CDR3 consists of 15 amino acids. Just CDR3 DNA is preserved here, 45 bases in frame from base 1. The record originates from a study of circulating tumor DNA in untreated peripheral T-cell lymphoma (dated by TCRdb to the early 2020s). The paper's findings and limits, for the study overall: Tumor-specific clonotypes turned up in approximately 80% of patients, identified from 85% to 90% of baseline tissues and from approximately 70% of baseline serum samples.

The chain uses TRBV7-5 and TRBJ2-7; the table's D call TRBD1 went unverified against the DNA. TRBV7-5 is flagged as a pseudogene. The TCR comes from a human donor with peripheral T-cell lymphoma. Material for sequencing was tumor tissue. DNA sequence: TGTGCCAGCAGCTTACCTCGACAGGGATCCTACGAGCAGTACTTC. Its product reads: CASSLPRQGSYEQYF.